Reported below is one T cell receptor beta chain. Germline trimming cut 3 bases from V and 3 bases from J; bases unmatched to any gene: 4. The CDR3 spans 15 residues. CDR1 is LGHNT, CDR2 FRNRAP, per germline. These data originate in a study of blood T cell repertoires in COVID-19. The protocol was immunoSEQ multiplex PCR, while the TCRdb copy is restricted to in-frame clones and leaves out a portion. Of roughly 200,000 clones listed, around 85% are singletons. The chain joins TRBV12-5 to TRBJ1-2, with 10 nucleotides matching TRBD1. The clonotype originates from an older woman with acute or convalescent COVID-19. The sequenced sample was peripheral blood. CDR3 in DNA: TGTGCTAGTGGTTTTTCCGGGACAGGGGACTATGGCTACACCTTC. Translating it yields CASGFSGTGDYGYTF. The complete variable domain, with remaining parts taken from reference TRBV12-5 and TRBJ1-2, reads DARVTQTPRHKVTEMGQEVTMRCQPILGHNTVFWYRQTMMQGLELLAYFRNRAPLDDSGMPKDRFSAEMPDATLATLKIQPSEPRDSAVYFCASGFSGTGDYGYTFGSGTRLTVV.